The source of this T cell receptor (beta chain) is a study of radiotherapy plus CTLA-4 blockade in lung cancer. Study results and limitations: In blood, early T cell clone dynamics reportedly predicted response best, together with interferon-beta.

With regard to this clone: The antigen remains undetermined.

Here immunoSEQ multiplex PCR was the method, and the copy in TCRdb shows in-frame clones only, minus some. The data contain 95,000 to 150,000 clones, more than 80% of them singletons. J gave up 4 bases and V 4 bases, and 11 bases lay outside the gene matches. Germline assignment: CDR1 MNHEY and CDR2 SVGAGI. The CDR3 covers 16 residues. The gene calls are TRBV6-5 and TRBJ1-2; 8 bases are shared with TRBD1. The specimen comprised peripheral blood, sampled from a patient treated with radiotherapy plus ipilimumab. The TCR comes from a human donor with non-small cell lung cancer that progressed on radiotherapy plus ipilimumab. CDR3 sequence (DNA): TGTGCCAGCAGTTGGGCCCCGACAGGGGCGGCCTATGGCTACACCTTC. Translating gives CASSWAPTGAAYGYTF.